Sequencing of this T cell receptor (beta chain) was carried out in a study of T cell changes during pregnancy in multiple sclerosis. With 3 bases clipped from V and 4 bases from J, the junction kept 9 bases outside the gene matches. Germline V gives CDR1 LNHNV, CDR2 YYDKDF (reference sequence). The length of the CDR3 is 16 residues. The protocol was immunoSEQ multiplex PCR, while the TCRdb copy is restricted to in-frame clones and leaves out a portion. The sample carries 55,000 to 85,000 clones, 90% to 95% recorded once. The clonotype was recovered from a female donor with multiple sclerosis, enrolled in a pregnancy study. The sequenced sample was peripheral blood, obtained in the third trimester of pregnancy. The chain is built from TRBV15 and TRBJ2-5, with 9 bases that match TRBD1. The CDR3 DNA follows: TGTGCCACCAGCAGCACGACAGGGGGGACTTCAGAGACCCAGTACTTC. It translates to CATSSTTGGTSETQYF.